This TCR beta chain was identified in a study of blood T cell repertoires in COVID-19. Study overall: Samples of COVID-19 (acute and convalescent) were obtained from the United States, Italy and Spain.

As regards this clone: An end of the junction differs from the germline gene, which may be a read error.

Method: immunoSEQ multiplex PCR; TCRdb's copy keeps in-frame clones and lacks some. This table holds roughly 500,000 clones, 70% to 90% found once. The CDR3 consists of 16 residues. CDR1 is MNHEY, CDR2 SMNVEV, per germline (reference sequence). Cohorts were determined from participant-reported clinical history. All recovered Cohort 3 donors got two negative PCRs, got clearance, or saw symptom resolution. Source material: PBMCs or T cells enriched from blood (not recorded which). The rearrangement joins TRBV27 to TRBJ2-2; TRBD1 matches 8 bases. The sequence derives from a woman in her 40s who had recovered from COVID-19. The CDR3 coding sequence is TGTGCCAACAGTTCGTCGCACAGGGGGTCGATCGGGGAGCTGTTTTTT. Translation: CANSSSHRGSIGELFF.